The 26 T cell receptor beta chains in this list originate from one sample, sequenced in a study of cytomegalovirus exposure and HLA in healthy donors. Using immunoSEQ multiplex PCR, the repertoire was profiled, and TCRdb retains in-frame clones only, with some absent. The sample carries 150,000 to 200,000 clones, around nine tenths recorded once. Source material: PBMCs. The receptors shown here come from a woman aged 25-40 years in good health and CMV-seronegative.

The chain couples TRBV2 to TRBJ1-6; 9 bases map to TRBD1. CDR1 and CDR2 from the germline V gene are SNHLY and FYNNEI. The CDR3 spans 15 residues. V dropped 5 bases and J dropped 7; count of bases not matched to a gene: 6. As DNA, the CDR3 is TGTGCCAGCAGTCGGGACAGGGTGGGCAATTCACCCCTCCACTTT. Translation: CASSRDRVGNSPLHF.

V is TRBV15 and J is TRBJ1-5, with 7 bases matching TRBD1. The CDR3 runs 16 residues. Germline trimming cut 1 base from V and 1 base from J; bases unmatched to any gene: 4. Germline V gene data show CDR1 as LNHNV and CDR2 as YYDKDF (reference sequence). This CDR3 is CATSRVGQASNQPQHF. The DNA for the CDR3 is TGTGCCACCAGCAGAGTAGGACAGGCGAGCAATCAGCCCCAGCATTTT.

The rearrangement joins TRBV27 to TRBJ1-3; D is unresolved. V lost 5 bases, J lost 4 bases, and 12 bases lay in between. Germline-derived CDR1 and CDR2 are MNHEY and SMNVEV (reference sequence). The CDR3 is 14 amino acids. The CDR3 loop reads CASSPMTQGNTIYF. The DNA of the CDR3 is TGTGCCAGCAGTCCTATGACACAGGGAAACACCATATATTTT.

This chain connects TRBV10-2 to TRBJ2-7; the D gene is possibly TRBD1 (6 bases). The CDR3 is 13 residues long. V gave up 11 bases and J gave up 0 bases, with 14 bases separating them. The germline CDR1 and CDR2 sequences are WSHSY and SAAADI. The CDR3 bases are TGCGCCGTCTTGAAGGGGGACTCCTACGAGCAGTACTTC. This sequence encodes CAVLKGDSYEQYF.

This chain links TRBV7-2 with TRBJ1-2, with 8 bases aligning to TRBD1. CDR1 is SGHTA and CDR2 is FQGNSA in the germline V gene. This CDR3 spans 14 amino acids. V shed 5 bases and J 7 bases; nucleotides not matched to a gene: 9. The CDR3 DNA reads TGTGCCAGCAGCCCCCGGACAGGGAATCGTGGCTACACCTTC. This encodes CASSPRTGNRGYTF.

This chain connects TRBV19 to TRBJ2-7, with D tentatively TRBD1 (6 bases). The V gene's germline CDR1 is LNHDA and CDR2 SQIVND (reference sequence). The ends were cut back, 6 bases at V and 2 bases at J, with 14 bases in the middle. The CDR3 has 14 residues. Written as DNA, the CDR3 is TGTGCCAGTAGCTATACAGGGATCCCCTACGAGCAGTACTTC. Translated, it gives CASSYTGIPYEQYF.

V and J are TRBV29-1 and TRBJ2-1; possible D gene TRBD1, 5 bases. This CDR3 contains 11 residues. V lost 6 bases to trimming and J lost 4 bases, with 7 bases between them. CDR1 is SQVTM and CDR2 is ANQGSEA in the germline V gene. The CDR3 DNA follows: TGCAGCGTGACAGATTACAATGAGCAGTTCTTC. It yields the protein CSVTDYNEQFF.

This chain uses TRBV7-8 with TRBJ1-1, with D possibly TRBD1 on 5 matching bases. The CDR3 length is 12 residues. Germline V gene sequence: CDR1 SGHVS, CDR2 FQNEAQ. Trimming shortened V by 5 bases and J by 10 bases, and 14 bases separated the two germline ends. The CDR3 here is CASSPGYQGAFF. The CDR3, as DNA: TGTGCCAGCAGCCCAGGATATCAGGGAGCTTTCTTT.

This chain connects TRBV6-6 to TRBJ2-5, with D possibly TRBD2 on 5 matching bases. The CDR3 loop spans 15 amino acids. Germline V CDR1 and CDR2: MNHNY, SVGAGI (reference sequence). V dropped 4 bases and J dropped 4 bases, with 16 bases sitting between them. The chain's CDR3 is CASSWTGPRGETQYF. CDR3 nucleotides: TGTGCCAGCAGTTGGACCGGGCCTCGGGGAGAGACCCAGTACTTC.

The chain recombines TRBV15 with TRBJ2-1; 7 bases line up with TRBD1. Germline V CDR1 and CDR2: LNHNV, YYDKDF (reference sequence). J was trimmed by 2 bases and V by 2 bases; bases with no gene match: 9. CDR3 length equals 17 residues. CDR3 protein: CATSRRTGVGTYNEQFF. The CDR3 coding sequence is TGTGCCACCAGCAGACGAACAGGGGTTGGCACCTACAATGAGCAGTTCTTC.

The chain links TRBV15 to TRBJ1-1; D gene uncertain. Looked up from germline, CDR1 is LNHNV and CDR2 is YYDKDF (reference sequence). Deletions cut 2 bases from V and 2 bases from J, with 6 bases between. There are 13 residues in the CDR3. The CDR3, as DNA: TGTGCCACCAGCAGACAGATCAACACTGAAGCTTTCTTT. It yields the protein CATSRQINTEAFF.

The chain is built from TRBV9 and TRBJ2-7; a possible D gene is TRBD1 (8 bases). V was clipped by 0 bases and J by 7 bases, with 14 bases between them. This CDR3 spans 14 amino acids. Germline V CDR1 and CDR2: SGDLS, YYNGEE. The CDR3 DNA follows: TGTGCCAGCAGCGTAGGTACAGGGGGGGGTGAGCAGTACTTC. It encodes CASSVGTGGGEQYF.

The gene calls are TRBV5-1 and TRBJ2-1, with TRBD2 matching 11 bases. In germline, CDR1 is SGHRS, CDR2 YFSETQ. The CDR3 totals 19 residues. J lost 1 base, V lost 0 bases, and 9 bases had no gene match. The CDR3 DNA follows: TGCGCCAGCAGCTTGGCCTTAGCGGGGGGGCACAGTTCCTACAATGAGCAGTTCTTC. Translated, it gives CASSLALAGGHSSYNEQFF.

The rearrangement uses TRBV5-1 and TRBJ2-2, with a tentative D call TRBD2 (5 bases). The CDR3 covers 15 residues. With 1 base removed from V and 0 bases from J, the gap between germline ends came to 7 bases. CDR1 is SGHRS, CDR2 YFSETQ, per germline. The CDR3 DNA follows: TGCGCCAGCAGCTTGTCAGCGGCGAACACCGGGGAGCTGTTTTTT. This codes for CASSLSAANTGELFF.

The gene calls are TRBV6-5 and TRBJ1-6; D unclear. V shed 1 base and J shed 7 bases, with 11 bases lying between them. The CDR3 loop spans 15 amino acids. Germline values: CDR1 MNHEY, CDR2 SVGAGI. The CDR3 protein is CASSYFSPGNSPLHF. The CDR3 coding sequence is TGTGCCAGCAGTTACTTCAGCCCGGGGAATTCACCCCTCCACTTT.

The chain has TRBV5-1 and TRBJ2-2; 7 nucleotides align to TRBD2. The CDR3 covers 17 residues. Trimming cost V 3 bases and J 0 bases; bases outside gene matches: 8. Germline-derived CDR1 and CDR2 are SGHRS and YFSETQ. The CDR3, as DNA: TGCGCCAGCAGCTCCGGACTAGTAAACTCGAACACCGGGGAGCTGTTTTTT. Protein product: CASSSGLVNSNTGELFF.

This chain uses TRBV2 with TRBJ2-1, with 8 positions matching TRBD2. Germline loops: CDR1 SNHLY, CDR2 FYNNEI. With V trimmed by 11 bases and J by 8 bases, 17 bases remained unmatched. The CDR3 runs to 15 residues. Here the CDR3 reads CAGGPSAGARDEQFF. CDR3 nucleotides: TGTGCCGGTGGGCCCTCAGCGGGGGCCCGGGATGAGCAGTTCTTC.

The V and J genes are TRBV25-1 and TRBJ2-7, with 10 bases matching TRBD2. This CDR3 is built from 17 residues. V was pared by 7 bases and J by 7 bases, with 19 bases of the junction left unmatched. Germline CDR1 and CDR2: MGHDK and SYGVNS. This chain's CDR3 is CASKDSGTSDDSTEQYF. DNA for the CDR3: TGTGCCAGCAAGGACTCCGGGACTAGCGACGATTCTACGGAGCAGTACTTC.

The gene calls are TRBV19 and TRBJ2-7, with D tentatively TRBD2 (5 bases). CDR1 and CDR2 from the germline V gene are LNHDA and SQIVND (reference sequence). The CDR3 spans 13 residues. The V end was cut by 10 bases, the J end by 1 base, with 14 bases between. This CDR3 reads CATSEGLSYEQYF. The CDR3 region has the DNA TGTGCCACCTCCGAGGGCCTATCCTACGAGCAGTACTTC.

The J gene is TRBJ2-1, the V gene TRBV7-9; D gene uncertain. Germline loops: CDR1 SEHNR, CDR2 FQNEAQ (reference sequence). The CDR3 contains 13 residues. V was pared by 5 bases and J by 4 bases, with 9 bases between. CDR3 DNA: TGTGCCAGCAGCAATACTGAATACAATGAGCAGTTCTTC. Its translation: CASSNTEYNEQFF.

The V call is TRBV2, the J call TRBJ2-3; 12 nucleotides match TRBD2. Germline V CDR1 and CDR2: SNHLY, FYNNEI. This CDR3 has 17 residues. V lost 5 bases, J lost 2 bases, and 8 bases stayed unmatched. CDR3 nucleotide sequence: TGTGCCAGCAGTAAGTCGCGACTAGCGGGGGTCACAGATACGCAGTATTTT. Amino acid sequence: CASSKSRLAGVTDTQYF.

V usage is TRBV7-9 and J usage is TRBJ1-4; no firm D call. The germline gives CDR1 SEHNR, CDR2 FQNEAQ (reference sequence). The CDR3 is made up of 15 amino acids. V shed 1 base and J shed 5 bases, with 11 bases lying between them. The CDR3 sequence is CASSLVEQPNEKLFF. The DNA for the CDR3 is TGTGCCAGCAGCTTAGTTGAACAACCAAATGAAAAACTGTTTTTT.

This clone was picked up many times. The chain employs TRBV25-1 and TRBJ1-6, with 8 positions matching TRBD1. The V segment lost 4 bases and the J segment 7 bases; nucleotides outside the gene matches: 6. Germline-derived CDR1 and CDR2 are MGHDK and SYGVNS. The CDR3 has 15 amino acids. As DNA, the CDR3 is TGTGCCAGCAGTGGAGAGACAGGGGAAAATTCACCCCTCCACTTT. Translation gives CASSGETGENSPLHF.

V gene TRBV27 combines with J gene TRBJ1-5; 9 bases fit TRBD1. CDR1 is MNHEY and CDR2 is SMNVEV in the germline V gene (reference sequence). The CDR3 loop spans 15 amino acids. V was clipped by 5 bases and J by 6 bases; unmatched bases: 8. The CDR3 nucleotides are TGTGCCAGCAGTACCCGTCGGACAGGGGCTCAGCCCCAGCATTTT. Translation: CASSTRRTGAQPQHF.

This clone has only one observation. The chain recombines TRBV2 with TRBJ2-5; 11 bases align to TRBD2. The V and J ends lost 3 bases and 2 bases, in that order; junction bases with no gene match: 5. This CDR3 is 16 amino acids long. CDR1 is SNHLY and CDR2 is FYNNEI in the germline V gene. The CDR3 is CASSDSSGGRQETQYF. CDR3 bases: TGTGCCAGCAGTGACTCTAGCGGGGGGCGTCAAGAGACCCAGTACTTC.

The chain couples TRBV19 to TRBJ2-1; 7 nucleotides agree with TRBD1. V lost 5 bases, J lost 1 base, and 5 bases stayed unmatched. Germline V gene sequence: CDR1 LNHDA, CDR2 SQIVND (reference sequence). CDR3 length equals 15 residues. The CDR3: CASSSGQNSYNEQFF. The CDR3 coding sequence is TGTGCCAGTAGTTCGGGACAGAATTCCTACAATGAGCAGTTCTTC.